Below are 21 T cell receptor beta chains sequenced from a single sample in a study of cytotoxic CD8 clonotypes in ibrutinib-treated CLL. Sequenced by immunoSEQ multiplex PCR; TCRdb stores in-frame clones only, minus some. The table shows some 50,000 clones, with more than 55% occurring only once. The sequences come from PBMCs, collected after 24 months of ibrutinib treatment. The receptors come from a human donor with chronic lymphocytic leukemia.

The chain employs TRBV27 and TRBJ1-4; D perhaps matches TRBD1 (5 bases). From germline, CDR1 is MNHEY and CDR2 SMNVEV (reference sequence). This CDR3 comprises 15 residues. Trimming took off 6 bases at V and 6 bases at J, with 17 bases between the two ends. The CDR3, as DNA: TGTGCCAGCAGCACGACTAAGAGGGGTGATGAAAAACTGTTTTTT. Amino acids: CASSTTKRGDEKLFF.

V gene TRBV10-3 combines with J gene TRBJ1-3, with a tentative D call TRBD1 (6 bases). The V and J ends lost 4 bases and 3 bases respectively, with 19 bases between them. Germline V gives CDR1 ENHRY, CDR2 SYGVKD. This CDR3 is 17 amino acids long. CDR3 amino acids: CAISAPRRGRGGNTIYF. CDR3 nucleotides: TGTGCCATCAGTGCTCCCCGCAGGGGTCGCGGTGGAAACACCATATATTTT.

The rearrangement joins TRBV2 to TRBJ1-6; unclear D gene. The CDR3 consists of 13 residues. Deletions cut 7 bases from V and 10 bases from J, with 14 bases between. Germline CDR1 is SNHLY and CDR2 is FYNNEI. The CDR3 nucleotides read TGTGCCAGCAATCTGGGTTTGTCATCACCCCTCCACTTT. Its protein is CASNLGLSSPLHF.

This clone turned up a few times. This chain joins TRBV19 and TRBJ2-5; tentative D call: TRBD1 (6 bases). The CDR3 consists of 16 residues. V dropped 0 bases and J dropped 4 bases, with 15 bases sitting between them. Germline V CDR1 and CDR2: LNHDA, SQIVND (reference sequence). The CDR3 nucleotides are TGTGCCAGTAGTATAGAGGGAAACAGGGTTGGAGAGACCCAGTACTTC. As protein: CASSIEGNRVGETQYF.

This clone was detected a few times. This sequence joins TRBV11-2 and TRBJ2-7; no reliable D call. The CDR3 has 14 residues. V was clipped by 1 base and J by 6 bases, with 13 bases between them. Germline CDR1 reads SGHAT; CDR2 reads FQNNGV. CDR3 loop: CASSLVRTPTEQYF. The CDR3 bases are TGTGCCAGCAGCTTAGTTCGGACCCCTACCGAGCAGTACTTC.

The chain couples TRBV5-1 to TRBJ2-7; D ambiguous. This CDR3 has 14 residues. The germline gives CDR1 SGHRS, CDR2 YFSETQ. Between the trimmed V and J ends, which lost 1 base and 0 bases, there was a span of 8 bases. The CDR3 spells CASSLIGSSYEQYF. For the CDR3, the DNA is TGCGCCAGCAGCTTGATTGGCAGCTCCTACGAGCAGTACTTC.

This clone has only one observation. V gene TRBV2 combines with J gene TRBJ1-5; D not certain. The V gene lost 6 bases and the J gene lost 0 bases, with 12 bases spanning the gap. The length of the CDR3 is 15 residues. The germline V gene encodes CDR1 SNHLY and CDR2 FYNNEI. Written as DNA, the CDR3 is TGTGCCAGCAGAGGTACAACGTATAGCAATCAGCCCCAGCATTTT. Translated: CASRGTTYSNQPQHF.

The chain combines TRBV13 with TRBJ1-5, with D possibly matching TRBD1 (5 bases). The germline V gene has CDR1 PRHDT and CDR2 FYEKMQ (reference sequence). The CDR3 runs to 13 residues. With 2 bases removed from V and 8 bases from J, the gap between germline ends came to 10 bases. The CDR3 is CASSLLGGEPQHF. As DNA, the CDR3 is TGTGCCAGCAGCTTACTGGGAGGGGAGCCCCAGCATTTT.

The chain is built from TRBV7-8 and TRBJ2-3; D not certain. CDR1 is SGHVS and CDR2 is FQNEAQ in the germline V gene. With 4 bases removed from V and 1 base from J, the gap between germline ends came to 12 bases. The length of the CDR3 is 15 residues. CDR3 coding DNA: TGTGCCAGCAGCTCGCCTTTTGCGGGCACAGATACGCAGTATTTT. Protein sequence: CASSSPFAGTDTQYF.

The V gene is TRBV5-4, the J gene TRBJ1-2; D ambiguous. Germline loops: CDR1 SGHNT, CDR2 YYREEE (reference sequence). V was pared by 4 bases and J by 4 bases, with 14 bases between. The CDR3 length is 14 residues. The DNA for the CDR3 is TGTGCCAGCAGCCTGGATGAGACCGCCTATGGCTACACCTTC. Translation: CASSLDETAYGYTF.

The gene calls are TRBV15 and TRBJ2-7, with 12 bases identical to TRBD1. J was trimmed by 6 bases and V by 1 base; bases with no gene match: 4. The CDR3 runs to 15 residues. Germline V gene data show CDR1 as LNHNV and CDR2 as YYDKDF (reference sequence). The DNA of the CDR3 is TGTGCCACCAGCAGAGCGGGACAGGGGGCGGGCGAGCAGTACTTC. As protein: CATSRAGQGAGEQYF.

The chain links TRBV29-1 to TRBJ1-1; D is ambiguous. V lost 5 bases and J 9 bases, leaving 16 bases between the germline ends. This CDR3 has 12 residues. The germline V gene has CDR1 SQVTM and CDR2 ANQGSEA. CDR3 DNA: TGCAGCGTTTTTGTGCAGTGGGAGAAAGCTTTCTTT. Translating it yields CSVFVQWEKAFF.

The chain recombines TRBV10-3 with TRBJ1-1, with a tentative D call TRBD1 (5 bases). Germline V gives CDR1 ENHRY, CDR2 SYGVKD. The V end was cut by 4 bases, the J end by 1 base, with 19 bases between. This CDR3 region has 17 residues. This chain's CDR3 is CAISVRDPGQGNTEAFF. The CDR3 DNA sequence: TGTGCCATCAGTGTCCGGGACCCAGGGCAGGGGAACACTGAAGCTTTCTTT.

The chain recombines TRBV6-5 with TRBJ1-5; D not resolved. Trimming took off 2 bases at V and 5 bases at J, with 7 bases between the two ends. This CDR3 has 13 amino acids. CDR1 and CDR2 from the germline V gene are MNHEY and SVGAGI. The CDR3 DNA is TGTGCCAGCAGTTACGATCCCGATCAGCCCCAGCATTTT. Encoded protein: CASSYDPDQPQHF.

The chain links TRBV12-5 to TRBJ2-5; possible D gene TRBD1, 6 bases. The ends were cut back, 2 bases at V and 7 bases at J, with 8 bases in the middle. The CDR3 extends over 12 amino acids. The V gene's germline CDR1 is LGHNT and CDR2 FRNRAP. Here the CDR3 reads CASGLPRGTQYF. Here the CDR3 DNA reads TGTGCTAGTGGTTTGCCCAGGGGGACCCAGTACTTC. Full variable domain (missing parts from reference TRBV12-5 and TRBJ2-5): DARVTQTPRHKVTEMGQEVTMRCQPILGHNTVFWYRQTMMQGLELLAYFRNRAPLDDSGMPKDRFSAEMPDATLATLKIQPSEPRDSAVYFCASGLPRGTQYFGPGTRLLVL.

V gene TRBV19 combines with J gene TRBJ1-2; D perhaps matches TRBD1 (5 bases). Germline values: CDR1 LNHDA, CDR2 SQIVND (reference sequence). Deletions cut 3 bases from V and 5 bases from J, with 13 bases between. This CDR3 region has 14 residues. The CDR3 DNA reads TGTGCCAGTAGTATCGGGGACCCCGGGTATGGCTACACCTTC. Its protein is CASSIGDPGYGYTF. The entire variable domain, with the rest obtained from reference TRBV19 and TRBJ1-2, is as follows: DGGITQSPKYLFRKEGQNVTLSCEQNLNHDAMYWYRQDPGQGLRLIYYSQIVNDFQKGDIAEGYSVSREKKESFPLTVTSAQKNPTAFYLCASSIGDPGYGYTFGSGTRLTVV.

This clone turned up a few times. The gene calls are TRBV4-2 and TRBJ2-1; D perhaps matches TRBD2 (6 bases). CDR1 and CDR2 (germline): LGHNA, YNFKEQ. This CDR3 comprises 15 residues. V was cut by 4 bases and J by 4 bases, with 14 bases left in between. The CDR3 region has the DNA TGTGCCAGCAGCCCCTGGGTGGAGGGGTACAATGAGCAGTTCTTC. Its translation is CASSPWVEGYNEQFF.

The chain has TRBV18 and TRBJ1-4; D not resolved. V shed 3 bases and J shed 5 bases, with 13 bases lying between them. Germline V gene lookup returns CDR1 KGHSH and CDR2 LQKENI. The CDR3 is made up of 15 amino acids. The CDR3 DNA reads TGTGCCAGCTCACCCGGAAGGGTGGGGAATGAAAAACTGTTTTTT. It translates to CASSPGRVGNEKLFF.

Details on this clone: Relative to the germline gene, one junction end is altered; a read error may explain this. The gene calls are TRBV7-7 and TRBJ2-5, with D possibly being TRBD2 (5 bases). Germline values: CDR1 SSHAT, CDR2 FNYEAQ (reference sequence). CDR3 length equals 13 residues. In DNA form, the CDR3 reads TGTGCTAGCAGCTCTCCGGGGCAAGAGACCCAGTACTTC. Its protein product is CASSSPGQETQYF.

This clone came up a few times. CDR3 DNA sequence: TGTGCCAGCAGGGGGGGAGGACTCGCCTCCACCGGGGAGCTGTTTTTT. This gives the protein CASRGGGLASTGELFF. The chain uses TRBV2 and TRBJ2-2; perhaps TRBD2 as D (6 bases). The CDR3 spans 16 residues. V gave up 6 bases and J gave up 4 bases, with 18 bases separating them. Germline V CDR1 and CDR2: SNHLY, FYNNEI.

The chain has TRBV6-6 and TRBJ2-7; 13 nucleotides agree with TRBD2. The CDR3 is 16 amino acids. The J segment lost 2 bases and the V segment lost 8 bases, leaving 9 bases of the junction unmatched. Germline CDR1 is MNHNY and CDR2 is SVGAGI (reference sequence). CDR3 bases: TGTGCCAGCCGGACTAGCGGGGGAGCCCACCCCTACGAGCAGTACTTC. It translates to CASRTSGGAHPYEQYF.